The clone carrying this T cell receptor beta chain was found once. Germline V gene sequence: CDR1 LGHDT, CDR2 YNNKEL (reference sequence). The CDR3 length is 17 residues. Germline trimming cut 4 bases from V and 2 bases from J; bases unmatched to any gene: 7. These data belong to a study of blood T cell repertoires in COVID-19. The method was immunoSEQ multiplex PCR; TCRdb's version includes in-frame clones alone and lacks a portion of them. The repertoire holds around 180,000 clones, with roughly four fifths as singletons. The study recruited people aged roughly 18 to 100 years across roughly 23 US areas.

This TCR came from a man aged 45-60 years who had recovered from COVID-19. The V gene is TRBV3-1 (or the pseudogene TRBV3-2), the J gene TRBJ2-6, with 8 positions matching TRBD1. Material for sequencing was PBMCs or T cells enriched from blood (not recorded which). CDR3 bases: TGTGCCAGCAGCCCAGGACAGGGAATAACTGGGGCCAACGTCCTGACTTTC. Protein: CASSPGQGITGANVLTF.